This passage covers 19 T cell receptor beta chains from one sample sequenced in a study of blood T cell repertoires in COVID-19 (dated by TCRdb to 2018 to 2021). The receptor library was made with the immunoSEQ multiplex PCR assay. TCRdb mirrors the immuneACCESS table, restricted to in-frame sequences. Some clones are absent from its copies; in checked studies, under half trace to an unresolved V gene, and the reason for the others is unknown. A total of roughly 190,000 clones appear in this sample, 90% of them only once. Jointly, the top ten make up 0.45% to 0.65% of the sample. The sample was peripheral blood. All receptors derive from a man in his fifties with acute or convalescent COVID-19.

This clone was seen a few times. The chain couples TRBV19 to TRBJ2-3; 8 bases are shared with TRBD2. V trimming: 10 bases; J trimming: 4 bases; junction bases outside the gene matches: 10. Per the germline V gene, CDR1 is LNHDA and CDR2 is SQIVND (reference sequence). The CDR3 loop spans 14 amino acids. The chain's CDR3 is CATRIGGASDTQYF. The CDR3 nucleotides are TGTGCCACCAGAATCGGGGGGGCGTCAGATACGCAGTATTTT.

Concerning this clone: The sample contains more than one DNA sequence encoding this CDR3. This rearrangement joins TRBV19 to TRBJ1-5; 8 positions match TRBD1. This CDR3 has 15 amino acids. Germline assignment: CDR1 LNHDA and CDR2 SQIVND (reference sequence). V shed 4 bases, J shed 2 bases, and the junction held 4 bases outside the gene matches. For the CDR3, the DNA is TGTGCCAGTAGTACCGGACAGGGCGGCAATCAGCCCCAGCATTTT. This codes for CASSTGQGGNQPQHF.

This clone was recorded only once. Other nucleotide sequences from this sample produce the same CDR3. The V gene is TRBV19, the J gene TRBJ1-5; 8 nucleotides align to TRBD1. V lost 7 bases to trimming and J lost 4 bases; unmatched junction nucleotides: 6. CDR3 length equals 14 residues. CDR1 and CDR2 (germline): LNHDA, SQIVND (reference sequence). As DNA, the CDR3 is TGTGCCAGTACCGGAACAGGGGGGAATCAGCCCCAGCATTTT. Translation gives CASTGTGGNQPQHF.

The CDR3, as DNA: TGTGCCAGCAGCCGCACACAGGGCTTTTACACTGAAGCTTTCTTT. Its protein product is CASSRTQGFYTEAFF. This chain connects TRBV3-1 (or the pseudogene TRBV3-2) to TRBJ1-1; tentative D call: TRBD1 (6 bases). Germline CDR1 and CDR2: LGHDT and YNNKEL (reference sequence). This CDR3 has 15 residues. V lost 4 bases and J lost 3, with 15 bases in between.

This clone was seen only once. V and J are TRBV5-1 and TRBJ1-2; 9 nucleotides line up with TRBD1. The CDR3 has 15 amino acids. Unmatched junction bases numbered 6, after V lost 2 bases and J lost 4 bases. In germline, CDR1 is SGHRS, CDR2 YFSETQ. The CDR3 is CASSFLTGGGYGYTF. The CDR3 region has the DNA TGCGCCAGCAGCTTCCTGACAGGGGGGGGCTATGGCTACACCTTC.

This chain joins TRBV27 and TRBJ2-3, with TRBD1 matching 8 bases. The J segment lost 2 bases and the V segment lost 4 bases, leaving 5 bases of the junction unmatched. Germline V gene lookup returns CDR1 MNHEY and CDR2 SMNVEV (reference sequence). This CDR3 has 15 residues. The CDR3 DNA is TGTGCCAGCAGTTCCGGACAGGGCCCCACAGATACGCAGTATTTT. The encoded protein is CASSSGQGPTDTQYF.

The V gene is TRBV5-1, the J gene TRBJ2-2; D gene uncertain. Germline CDR1 is SGHRS and CDR2 is YFSETQ. Trimming pared 3 bases from V and 0 bases from J, leaving 3 bases between. The CDR3 loop spans 13 amino acids. The CDR3 loop is CASSSSNTGELFF. The CDR3 nucleotides read TGCGCCAGCAGCTCCTCGAACACCGGGGAGCTGTTTTTT.

The chain joins TRBV28 to TRBJ1-4, with a weak D call TRBD1 (6 bases). V was trimmed by 6 bases and J by 10 bases, leaving 21 bases between them. CDR3 length: 15 amino acids. The germline gives CDR1 MDHEN, CDR2 SYDVKM. The CDR3 nucleotides are TGTGCCAGCAGCCCCATTTGGACTCAAGGGGGAAAACTGTTTTTT. Translating it yields CASSPIWTQGGKLFF.

This clone was seen a single time. The chain has TRBV25-1 and TRBJ1-3, with 7 bases fitting TRBD1. Germline V gene lookup returns CDR1 MGHDK and CDR2 SYGVNS. With 3 bases clipped from V and 8 bases from J, the junction kept 7 bases outside the gene matches. This CDR3 has 14 amino acids. This chain's CDR3 is CASSDNLQGYTIYF. As DNA, the CDR3 is TGTGCCAGCAGTGACAACCTACAGGGGTACACCATATATTTT.

This chain links TRBV4-2 with TRBJ2-3; the D is unclear. The CDR3 runs to 13 residues. Per germline, CDR1 LGHNA and CDR2 YNFKEQ. Trimming removed 0 bases from V and 6 bases from J, with 7 bases in between. CDR3 amino acids: CASSQDRVDTQYF. The DNA of the CDR3 is TGTGCCAGCAGCCAAGATAGAGTGGATACGCAGTATTTT.

The genes are TRBV30 and TRBJ1-2, with TRBD1 identical over 11 bases. The CDR3 runs to 17 residues. After removal of 0 bases from V and 2 bases from J, the junction contained 8 bases not matched to a gene. The germline CDR1 and CDR2 sequences are GTSNPN and SVGIG (reference sequence). The CDR3 protein is CAWSVGTGGGLNYGYTF. For the CDR3, the DNA is TGTGCCTGGAGTGTTGGGACAGGGGGTGGACTAAACTATGGCTACACCTTC.

This chain uses TRBV28 with TRBJ1-5; D might be TRBD1 (5 bases). CDR3 length: 15 residues. Germline-derived CDR1 and CDR2 are MDHEN and SYDVKM. V was trimmed by 5 bases and J by 1 base, leaving 12 bases between them. Here the CDR3 DNA reads TGTGCCAGCAGTGTCCAGGGTCGGAGCAATCAGCCCCAGCATTTT. Translation gives CASSVQGRSNQPQHF.

This chain joins TRBV10-3 and TRBJ2-5, with D perhaps matching TRBD2 (5 bases). Germline values: CDR1 ENHRY, CDR2 SYGVKD. V shed 8 bases and J shed 1 base, with 14 bases lying between them. The length of the CDR3 is 14 residues. This CDR3 reads CAIERGQSQETQYF. The CDR3 DNA sequence: TGTGCCATCGAAAGAGGGCAGAGCCAAGAGACCCAGTACTTC.

V is TRBV6-6 and J is TRBJ1-2; 9 bases are a match to TRBD1. Germline trimming cut 6 bases from V and 5 bases from J; bases unmatched to any gene: 10. The CDR3 length is 15 residues. CDR1 is MNHNY, CDR2 SVGAGI, per germline (reference sequence). The DNA of the CDR3 is TGTGCCAGCAGCCCACAGGGGGCGACTCTTTATGGCTACACCTTC. Encoded protein: CASSPQGATLYGYTF.

J is TRBJ2-3 and V is TRBV7-2; 8 nucleotides match TRBD2. The CDR3 is made up of 14 amino acids. V trimming: 5 bases; J trimming: 2 bases; junction bases outside the gene matches: 3. Germline CDR1 reads SGHTA; CDR2 reads FQGNSA. The CDR3 reads CASSTGLDTDTQYF. The CDR3 DNA sequence: TGTGCCAGCAGCACGGGACTAGACACAGATACGCAGTATTTT. The variable domain in full, with the rest retrieved from reference TRBV7-2 and TRBJ2-3, is GAGVSQSPSNKVTEKGKDVELRCDPISGHTALYWYRQSLGQGLEFLIYFQGNSAPDKSGLPSDRFSAERTGGSVSTLTIQRTQQEDSAVYLCASSTGLDTDTQYFGPGTRLTVL.

This clone was detected once. The genes are TRBV11-2 and TRBJ2-7; D is ambiguous. Per germline, CDR1 SGHAT and CDR2 FQNNGV. Between the trimmed V and J ends, which lost 4 bases and 3 bases, there was a span of 13 bases. The CDR3 has 14 amino acids. CDR3 amino acids: CASSSIQIDYEQYF. CDR3 nucleotides: TGTGCCAGCAGCTCTATTCAAATAGACTACGAGCAGTACTTC.

The rearrangement joins TRBV3-1 (or the pseudogene TRBV3-2) to TRBJ2-5; D may be TRBD1 (6 bases). The CDR3 contains 13 residues. Trimming left V 5 bases short and J 1 base short, with 8 bases between. Germline values: CDR1 LGHDT, CDR2 YNNKEL (reference sequence). The CDR3 spells CASSGGSQETQYF. CDR3 nucleotide sequence: TGTGCCAGCAGCGGGGGCAGCCAAGAGACCCAGTACTTC.

The rearrangement links TRBV28 to TRBJ1-1; the match to TRBD1 covers 7 bases. This CDR3 is built from 15 residues. V lost 3 bases to trimming and J lost 1 base; unmatched junction nucleotides: 5. Germline V gene lookup returns CDR1 MDHEN and CDR2 SYDVKM. Written as DNA, the CDR3 is TGTGCCAGCAGTTTCCTCCGGACAGGGAACACTGAAGCTTTCTTT. Its protein is CASSFLRTGNTEAFF. The whole variable domain, filled in from reference TRBV28 and TRBJ1-1, reads DVKVTQSSRYLVKRTGEKVFLECVQDMDHENMFWYRQDPGLGLRLIYFSYDVKMKEKGDIPEGYSVSREKKERFSLILESASTNQTSMYLCASSFLRTGNTEAFFGQGTRLTVV.

The gene calls are TRBV30 and TRBJ2-3; 8 nucleotides agree with TRBD2. The CDR3 loop spans 16 amino acids. Germline CDR1 and CDR2: GTSNPN and SVGIG (reference sequence). Germline trimming cut 1 base from V and 6 bases from J; bases unmatched to any gene: 12. CDR3 in DNA: TGTGCCTGGAGTGCCTTTTTAGCGGGGCGTCGGGATACGCAGTATTTT. Translating gives CAWSAFLAGRRDTQYF.